These 11 T cell receptor beta chains originate from one sample sequenced in a study of control samples from healthy donors and cancer patients. Generated by immunoSEQ multiplex PCR, the TCRdb table keeps only in-frame clones and is missing some. The data show about 120,000 clones, 80% to 90% seen once. Sequences were obtained from blood. Every receptor here comes from a man in his fifties in good health.

The genes are TRBV5-1 and TRBJ2-1; D is unresolved. CDR3 length: 13 amino acids. Germline CDR1 reads SGHRS; CDR2 reads YFSETQ. Trimming took off 0 bases at V and 4 bases at J, with 5 bases between the two ends. The chain's CDR3 is CASSLEIYNEQFF. The CDR3 DNA reads as TGCGCCAGCAGCTTGGAAATATACAATGAGCAGTTCTTC.

V and J are TRBV7-9 and TRBJ1-4; 8 positions agree with TRBD1. The junction had 9 bases not matched to a gene; V was cut back by 10 bases and J by 8 bases. From germline, CDR1 is SEHNR and CDR2 FQNEAQ (reference sequence). The CDR3 covers 13 residues. The CDR3 DNA follows: TGTGCCACCTTACAGGGGGGAAGGGAAAAACTGTTTTTT. It yields the protein CATLQGGREKLFF.

The rearrangement uses TRBV7-9 and TRBJ2-3, with 9 bases that match TRBD2. CDR1 and CDR2 (germline): SEHNR, FQNEAQ (reference sequence). The CDR3 extends over 16 amino acids. J was trimmed by 4 bases and V by 2 bases; bases with no gene match: 7. The CDR3 here is CASSLLAGPNADTQYF. In nucleotides, the CDR3 is TGTGCCAGCAGCTTACTAGCGGGGCCGAACGCAGATACGCAGTATTTT.

This chain links TRBV19 with TRBJ1-1, with a tentative D call TRBD1 (5 bases). Trimming shortened V by 3 bases and J by 6 bases, and 14 bases separated the two germline ends. Germline loops: CDR1 LNHDA, CDR2 SQIVND (reference sequence). The CDR3 is 14 amino acids. CDR3 in DNA: TGTGCCAGTAGTATCGGGGGTACAGGATCTGAAGCTTTCTTT. Amino acid sequence: CASSIGGTGSEAFF.

This clone was recorded only once. This chain links TRBV14 with TRBJ2-2, with TRBD1 matching 8 bases. The V gene's germline CDR1 is SGHDN and CDR2 FVKESK. J lost 0 bases, V lost 1 base, and 7 bases had no gene match. CDR3 length: 18 residues. The CDR3 DNA reads TGTGCCAGCAGCCAAGGATTGGCAGGGGGCGCGAACACCGGGGAGCTGTTTTTT. It translates to CASSQGLAGGANTGELFF.

The chain recombines TRBV3-1 (or the pseudogene TRBV3-2) with TRBJ2-6; 12 bases map to TRBD2. The CDR3 has 19 residues. J lost 0 bases, V lost 5 bases, and 8 bases had no gene match. Germline V CDR1 and CDR2: LGHDT, YNNKEL (reference sequence). Here the CDR3 DNA reads TGTGCCAGCAGCTTATACTTACTAGCGGGGGGCTCTGGGGCCAACGTCCTGACTTTC. It is translated as CASSLYLLAGGSGANVLTF.

J is TRBJ1-3 and V is TRBV21-1. TRBV21-1 is an annotated pseudogene. The CDR3 sequence is 16 residues long. Here the CDR3 reads CASILVGSLSGNTIYF. As DNA, the CDR3 is TGTGCCAGCATCCTCGTAGGGAGTCTCTCTGGAAACACCATATATTTT.

The chain has TRBV15 and TRBJ1-2; tentative D call: TRBD1 (5 bases). In germline, CDR1 is LNHNV, CDR2 YYDKDF (reference sequence). Trimming cost V 0 bases and J 4 bases, with 15 bases left between them. The CDR3 spans 16 residues. This chain's CDR3 is CATSRDLGGGGYGYTF. CDR3 DNA sequence: TGTGCCACCAGCAGAGATCTGGGGGGAGGCGGCTATGGCTACACCTTC.

The V and J genes are TRBV19 and TRBJ1-2; possibly TRBD1 for D (5 bases). CDR1 and CDR2 from the germline V gene are LNHDA and SQIVND (reference sequence). This CDR3 region has 12 residues. The V end lost 3 bases, the J end lost 8 bases, and 10 bases lay between the germline ends. The CDR3 DNA reads TGTGCCAGTAGTATTTATGGGGACGGCTACACCTTC. Translating gives CASSIYGDGYTF.

The chain carries TRBV2 and TRBJ1-3; D perhaps matches TRBD1 (5 bases). The CDR3 is 15 amino acids. With 6 bases removed from V and 0 bases from J, the gap between germline ends came to 12 bases. The germline gives CDR1 SNHLY, CDR2 FYNNEI. The CDR3 loop is CASRSTDASGNTIYF. The CDR3 DNA follows: TGTGCCAGCAGATCGACAGATGCCTCTGGAAACACCATATATTTT.

The chain is built from TRBV2 and TRBJ1-5, with 7 bases that match TRBD1. V shed 8 bases, J shed 7 bases, and the junction held 14 bases outside the gene matches. From germline, CDR1 is SNHLY and CDR2 FYNNEI. The length of the CDR3 is 15 residues. CDR3 coding DNA: TGTGCCAGCTCAACCCCACAGGGGACTGGGCAGCCCCAGCATTTT. It codes for CASSTPQGTGQPQHF.